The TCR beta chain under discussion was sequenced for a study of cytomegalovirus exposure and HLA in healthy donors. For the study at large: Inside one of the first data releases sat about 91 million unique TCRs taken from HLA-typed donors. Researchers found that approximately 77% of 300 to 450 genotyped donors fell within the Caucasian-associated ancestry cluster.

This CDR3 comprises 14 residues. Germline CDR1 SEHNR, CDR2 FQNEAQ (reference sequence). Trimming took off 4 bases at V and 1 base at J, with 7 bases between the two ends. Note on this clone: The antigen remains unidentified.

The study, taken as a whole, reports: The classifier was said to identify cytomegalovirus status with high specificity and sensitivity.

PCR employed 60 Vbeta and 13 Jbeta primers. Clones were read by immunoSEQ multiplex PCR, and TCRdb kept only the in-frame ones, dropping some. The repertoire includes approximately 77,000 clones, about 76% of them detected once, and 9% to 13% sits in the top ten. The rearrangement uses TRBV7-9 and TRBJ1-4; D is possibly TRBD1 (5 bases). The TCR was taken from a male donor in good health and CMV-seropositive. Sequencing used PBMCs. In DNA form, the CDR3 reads TGTGCCAGCAGCTGGGGGGGAACTAATGAAAAACTGTTTTTT. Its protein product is CASSWGGTNEKLFF. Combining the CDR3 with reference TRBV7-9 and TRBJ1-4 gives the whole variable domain DTGVSQNPRHKITKRGQNVTFRCDPISEHNRLYWYRQTLGQGPEFLTYFQNEAQLEKSRLLSDRFSAERPKGSFSTLEIQRTEQGDSAMYLCASSWGGTNEKLFFGSGTQLSVL.